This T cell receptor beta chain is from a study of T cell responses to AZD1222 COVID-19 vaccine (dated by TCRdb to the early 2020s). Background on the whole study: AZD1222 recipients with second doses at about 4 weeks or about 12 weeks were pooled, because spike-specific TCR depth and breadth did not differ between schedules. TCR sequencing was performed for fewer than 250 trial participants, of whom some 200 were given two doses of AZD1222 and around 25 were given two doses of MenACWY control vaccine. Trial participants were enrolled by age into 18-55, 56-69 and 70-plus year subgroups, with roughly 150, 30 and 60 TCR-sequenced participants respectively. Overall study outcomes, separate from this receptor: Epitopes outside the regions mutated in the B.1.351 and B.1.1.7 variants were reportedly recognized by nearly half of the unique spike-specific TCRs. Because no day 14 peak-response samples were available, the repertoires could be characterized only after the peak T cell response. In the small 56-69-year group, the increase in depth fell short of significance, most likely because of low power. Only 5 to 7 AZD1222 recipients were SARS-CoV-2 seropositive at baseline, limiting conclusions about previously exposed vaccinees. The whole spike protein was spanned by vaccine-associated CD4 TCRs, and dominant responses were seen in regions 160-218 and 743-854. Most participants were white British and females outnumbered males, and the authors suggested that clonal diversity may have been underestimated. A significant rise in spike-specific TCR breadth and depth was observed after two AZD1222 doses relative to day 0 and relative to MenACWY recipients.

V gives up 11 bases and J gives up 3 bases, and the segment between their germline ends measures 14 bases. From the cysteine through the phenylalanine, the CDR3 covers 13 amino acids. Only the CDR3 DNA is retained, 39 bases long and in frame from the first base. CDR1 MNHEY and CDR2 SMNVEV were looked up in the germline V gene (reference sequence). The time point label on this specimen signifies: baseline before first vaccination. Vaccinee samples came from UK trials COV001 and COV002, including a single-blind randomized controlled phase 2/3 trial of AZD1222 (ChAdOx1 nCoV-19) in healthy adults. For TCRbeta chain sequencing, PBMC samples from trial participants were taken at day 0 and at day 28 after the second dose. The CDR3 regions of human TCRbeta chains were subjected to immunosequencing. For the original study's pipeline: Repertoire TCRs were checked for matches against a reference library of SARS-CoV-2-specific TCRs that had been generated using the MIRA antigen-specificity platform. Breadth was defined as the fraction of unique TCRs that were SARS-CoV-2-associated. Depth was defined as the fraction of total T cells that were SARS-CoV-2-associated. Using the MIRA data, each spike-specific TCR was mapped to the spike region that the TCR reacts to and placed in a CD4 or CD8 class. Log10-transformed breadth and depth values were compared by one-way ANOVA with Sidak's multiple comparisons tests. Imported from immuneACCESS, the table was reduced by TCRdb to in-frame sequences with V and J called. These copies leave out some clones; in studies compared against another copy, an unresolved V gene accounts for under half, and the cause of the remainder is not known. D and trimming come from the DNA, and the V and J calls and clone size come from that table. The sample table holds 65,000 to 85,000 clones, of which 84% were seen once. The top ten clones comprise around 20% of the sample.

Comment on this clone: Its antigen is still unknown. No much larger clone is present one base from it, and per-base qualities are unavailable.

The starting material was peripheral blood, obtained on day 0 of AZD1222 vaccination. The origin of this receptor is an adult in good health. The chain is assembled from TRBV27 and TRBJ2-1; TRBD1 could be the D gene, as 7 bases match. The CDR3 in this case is CAGCGTVYNEQFF. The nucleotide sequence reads TGTGCCGGCTGCGGGACAGTCTACAATGAGCAGTTCTTC.